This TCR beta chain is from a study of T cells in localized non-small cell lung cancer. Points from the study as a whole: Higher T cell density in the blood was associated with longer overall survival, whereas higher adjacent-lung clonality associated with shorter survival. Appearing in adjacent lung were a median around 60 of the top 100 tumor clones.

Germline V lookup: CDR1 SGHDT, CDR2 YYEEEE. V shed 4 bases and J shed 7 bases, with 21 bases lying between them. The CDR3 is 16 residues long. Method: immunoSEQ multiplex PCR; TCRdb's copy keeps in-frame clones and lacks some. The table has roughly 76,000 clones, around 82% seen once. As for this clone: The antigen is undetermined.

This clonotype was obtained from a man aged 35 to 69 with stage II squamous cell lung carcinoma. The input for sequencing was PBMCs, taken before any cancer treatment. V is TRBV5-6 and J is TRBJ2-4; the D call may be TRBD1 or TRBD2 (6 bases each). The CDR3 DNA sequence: TGTGCCAGCAGCCCCGGAGGGGGGCGCACCCTCAACATTCAGTACTTC. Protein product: CASSPGGGRTLNIQYF.